These 31 T cell receptor beta chains share one sample of origin, sequenced in a study of T cells expressing NK-cell markers. TCRdb re-called the 5' RACE reads, yielding one record per CDR3 amino acid sequence without DNA. The repertoire table contains roughly 380,000 distinct CDR3 sequences. Sequencing was carried out using blood T cells: a sorted CD56 or NKG2C T cell subset, CD4+ or CD8+ T cells, or bulk PBMC T cells (not recorded which). These receptors came from a man between 18 and 69 years old in good health.

This chain uses TRBV18 with TRBJ2-6; TCRdb reports TRBD1, a call that lacks DNA to check it against. CDR1 is KGHSH and CDR2 is LQKENI in the germline V gene. The CDR3 has 18 residues. The CDR3 sequence is CASSPYGTGGPGANVLTF.

This chain links TRBV7-8 with TRBJ2-5. The CDR3 length is 14 residues. The germline V gene has CDR1 SGHVS and CDR2 FQNEAQ. The CDR3: CASSLEELSETQYF.

The chain is built from TRBV9 and TRBJ2-1; TCRdb selects TRBD1, and the lack of DNA leaves this call unchecked. The V gene's germline CDR1 is SGDLS and CDR2 YYNGEE. The CDR3 consists of 15 residues. CDR3: CASSASGQGYNEQFF.

This sequence joins TRBV12-3 or TRBV12-4 and TRBJ2-5; no DNA is available, so the TRBD1 call from TCRdb remains unchecked. The CDR3 loop spans 19 amino acids. The CDR3 reads CASSFSGAVPGFFQETQYF.

The V and J genes are TRBV12-3 or TRBV12-4 and TRBJ2-5; the TRBD2 assignment by TCRdb is unverifiable without DNA. The CDR3 spans 16 residues. CDR3 amino acids: CASTSSTSGGRETQYF.

The chain couples TRBV7-9 to TRBJ1-4; the TCRdb call, TRBD1, lacks DNA for checking. The V gene's germline CDR1 is SEHNR and CDR2 FQNEAQ (reference sequence). The CDR3 is 17 residues long. This CDR3 reads CASTGPNQGARLEKLFF.

The V and J genes are TRBV27 and TRBJ1-6; no DNA is available, so the TRBD1 call from TCRdb remains unchecked. The CDR3 runs to 14 residues. Germline V gives CDR1 MNHEY, CDR2 SMNVEV (reference sequence). CDR3 amino acids: CASRTGGGNSPLHF.

The chain employs TRBV11-3 and TRBJ2-3. The CDR3 length is 15 residues. Germline CDR1 SGHNT, CDR2 YENEEA. CDR3: CASSLGLADTDTQYF.

The CDR3 spells CASSFIGGNQPQHF. V gene TRBV5-1 combines with J gene TRBJ1-5; TCRdb names TRBD1, which stays unverified in the absence of DNA. The germline V gene encodes CDR1 SGHRS and CDR2 YFSETQ. The length of the CDR3 is 14 residues.

The chain carries TRBV2 and TRBJ2-3; TCRdb names TRBD1, which stays unverified in the absence of DNA. The CDR3 extends over 15 amino acids. Germline loops: CDR1 SNHLY, CDR2 FYNNEI. The CDR3 spells CASSRDRRHTDTQYF.

The chain links TRBV7-3 to TRBJ1-6; TCRdb's D call, TRBD1, is unchecked because there is no DNA. The CDR3 runs 19 residues. Germline V gene lookup returns CDR1 SGHTA and CDR2 FQGTGA. CDR3: CASSLEGDTPDLHNSPLHF.

V is TRBV19 and J is TRBJ2-1; TCRdb returns TRBD2, unconfirmable since there is no DNA. Looked up from germline, CDR1 is LNHDA and CDR2 is SQIVND (reference sequence). CDR3 length equals 15 residues. CDR3 protein: CASSPVAESGDEQFF.

This rearrangement joins TRBV5-1 to TRBJ2-6; TCRdb lists TRBD1, though no DNA is available to test this call. The CDR3 spans 15 residues. The germline gives CDR1 SGHRS, CDR2 YFSETQ. The CDR3 here is CASSFTGSGANVLTF.

The chain has TRBV12-3 or TRBV12-4 and TRBJ1-1. The CDR3 is made up of 13 amino acids. This CDR3 reads CASSFSVVTEAFF.

The V call is TRBV12-3 or TRBV12-4, the J call TRBJ1-1. The CDR3 consists of 16 residues. The CDR3 reads CASSPSRRLVNTEAFF.

The chain couples TRBV7-2 to TRBJ1-4; TCRdb selects TRBD1, and the lack of DNA leaves this call unchecked. CDR3 length equals 16 residues. Per germline, CDR1 SGHTA and CDR2 FQGNSA. The CDR3 reads CASSLRSWQGNEKLFF.

This chain joins TRBV6-1 and TRBJ1-2; TCRdb's D gene call, TRBD1, goes unchecked for lack of DNA. The CDR3 has 15 amino acids. CDR1 MNHNS and CDR2 SASEGT come from the germline V gene. CDR3 sequence reads: CASSVGQGYSYGYTF.

The V gene is TRBV29-1, the J gene TRBJ1-2; TCRdb outputs TRBD1, but without DNA this stays unchecked. CDR1 and CDR2 from the germline V gene are SQVTM and ANQGSEA. The CDR3 is made up of 13 amino acids. The CDR3 reads CSVEPTGDRGYTF.

The chain recombines TRBV15 with TRBJ2-7; TCRdb picks TRBD1, but there is no DNA to check that call. Germline CDR1 is LNHNV and CDR2 is YYDKDF (reference sequence). CDR3 length: 14 residues. CDR3 protein: CATSSGRETNEQYF.

The V call is TRBV3-1, the J call TRBJ2-7; the D call from TCRdb, TRBD1, cannot be confirmed without DNA. The CDR3 sequence is 15 residues long. Germline V gives CDR1 LGHDT, CDR2 YNNKEL (reference sequence). CDR3 region: CASSPRQVSRYEQYF.

The V gene is TRBV27, the J gene TRBJ2-3. The CDR3 spans 13 residues. The germline V gene encodes CDR1 MNHEY and CDR2 SMNVEV (reference sequence). The CDR3 loop is CASGQIQERRQYF.

The V gene is TRBV7-2, the J gene TRBJ2-5; the TCRdb D gene call, TRBD2, has no DNA to confirm it. Germline V gene lookup returns CDR1 SGHTA and CDR2 FQGNSA. There are 17 residues in the CDR3. The CDR3 loop reads CASSLVLAGALQETQYF.

The chain links TRBV21-1 to TRBJ2-7. TRBV21-1 is noted as a pseudogene. The CDR3 is 15 amino acids. The CDR3 loop is CASSMNGIGPYEQYF.

J is TRBJ1-6 and V is TRBV28. Germline V gives CDR1 MDHEN, CDR2 SYDVKM. This CDR3 has 14 amino acids. The CDR3 here is CASSSGYPNSPLHF.

The rearrangement links TRBV21-1 to TRBJ2-4; TCRdb indicates TRBD1, and absent DNA this call remains unverified. TRBV21-1 is a recognized pseudogene. This CDR3 contains 19 residues. Here the CDR3 reads CASSVRDRGDFIAKNIQYF.

The CDR3 loop is CASSTGLAEAFF. The rearrangement uses TRBV6-5 and TRBJ1-1; TCRdb designates TRBD1, a call that cannot be tested without DNA. The CDR3 totals 12 residues. Germline loops: CDR1 MNHEY, CDR2 SVGAGI.

CDR3 protein: CSARDWASVADTQYF. This rearrangement joins TRBV20-1 to TRBJ2-3; TCRdb selects TRBD2, and the lack of DNA leaves this call unchecked. The CDR3 runs 15 residues. CDR1 and CDR2 (germline): DFQATT, SNEGSKA (reference sequence).

The chain carries TRBV7-2 and TRBJ1-2; the D gene TCRdb calls, TRBD1, cannot be checked with no DNA. The CDR3 spans 15 residues. Germline V gives CDR1 SGHTA, CDR2 FQGNSA. CDR3: CASSLGRGEAYGYTF. Variable domain in full (rest from reference TRBV7-2 and TRBJ1-2): GAGVSQSPSNKVTEKGKDVELRCDPISGHTALYWYRQSLGQGLEFLIYFQGNSAPDKSGLPSDRFSAERTGGSVSTLTIQRTQQEDSAVYLCASSLGRGEAYGYTFGSGTRLTVV.

V gene TRBV5-1 combines with J gene TRBJ2-3; TCRdb lists TRBD2, though no DNA is available to test this call. The germline gives CDR1 SGHRS, CDR2 YFSETQ. The CDR3 extends over 13 amino acids. This CDR3 is CASSARFSDTQYF.

This chain uses TRBV2 with TRBJ1-5; there is no DNA to check the TCRdb D call of TRBD1. CDR1 SNHLY and CDR2 FYNNEI come from the germline V gene. The CDR3 is made up of 15 amino acids. Here the CDR3 reads CASSEGGMGRRPQHF.

The rearrangement links TRBV29-1 to TRBJ2-1; the TRBD1 assignment by TCRdb is unverifiable without DNA. CDR3 length equals 14 residues. Per germline, CDR1 SQVTM and CDR2 ANQGSEA. The CDR3: CSVEGDRGTNEQFF.